This note documents a single T cell receptor beta chain sequence. Its target is not known. Clones were sequenced by immunoSEQ multiplex PCR, and TCRdb holds only the in-frame ones, with some missing. Of 8,700 or so clones detected, roughly 74% appear once; the ten largest clones hold roughly 13%. The sample belongs to a study of vaccination effects on CD4 cells after COVID-19. Pools of viral peptides were used by the ViraFEST assay to expand antigen-specific CD4+ T cells ahead of sequencing. The culture ran for around nine days before CD4+ T cells were isolated. Per the germline V gene, CDR1 is SEHNR and CDR2 is FQNEAQ (reference sequence). Trimming removed 5 bases from V and 5 bases from J; junction bases left unmatched: 7. The CDR3 sequence is 14 residues long.

The V and J genes are TRBV7-9 and TRBJ2-5; 8 bases align to TRBD2. The input for sequencing was CD4+ T cells from PBMCs cultured with HCoV-229E spike peptides, taken before COVID-19 vaccination. This TCR was sampled from a human donor who received a COVID-19 vaccine. CDR3 coding DNA: TGTGCCAGCAGCGACACGGGGGGGGTGGAGACCCAGTACTTC. As protein: CASSDTGGVETQYF.